This T cell receptor beta chain originates from a study of CD8+ T cells in alopecia areata. Whole-study context: Tofacitinib therapy lasting 6 to 18 months was followed by 6 months off drug. The authors scored treated patients' severity by affected scalp percentage.

Treatment reported: oral pan-JAK inhibitor, 5-10 mg twice daily. Isolation of CD4+ and CD8+ T cells from PBMCs was achieved by sorting. Sequencing templates came from extracted RNA that was reverse transcribed into cDNA. Method: immunoSEQ multiplex PCR; TCRdb's copy keeps in-frame clones and lacks some. The sample records 150,000 to 200,000 clones, about three fifths being singletons. This CDR3 is 15 amino acids long. V was trimmed by 3 bases and J by 4 bases, leaving 10 bases between them. The germline V gene encodes CDR1 MNHNY and CDR2 SVGAGI (reference sequence). As concerns this clone: The antigen is unknown.

Points from the study as a whole: Relative to mice, TCR sharing across patients was less clear, a difference possibly HLA-related.

The sequence derives from a human donor with alopecia areata. Sample: CD4+ T cells sorted from blood, taken at week 24, from a patient treated with tofacitinib. The chain has TRBV6-6 and TRBJ2-6; TRBD1 might be the D (6 bases). The CDR3: CASSYPGAGANVLTF. CDR3 DNA sequence: TGTGCCAGCAGTTATCCAGGGGCGGGGGCCAACGTCCTGACTTTC.